Presented here are 14 T cell receptor beta chains from one specimen sequenced in a study of T-cell memory formation after mild COVID-19. TCRdb passed the 5' RACE reads through MiXCR, listing each CDR3 protein once. The sample lists approximately 300,000 distinct CDR3 sequences, roughly 8% seen once, with 22% in the top ten. The sequenced sample consisted of PBMCs or a T cell subset sorted from them (not recorded which). All receptors derive from a man aged 18 to 30 who had mild COVID-19 (a few samples of this study predate the infection). Cell type and time point are not known.

The V gene is TRBV6-1, the J gene TRBJ2-7; no clear D. The germline CDR1 and CDR2 sequences are MNHNS and SASEGT. The CDR3 runs 15 residues. The V gene lost 0 bases and the J gene lost 3 bases, with 12 bases spanning the gap. The CDR3 here is CASSEALPINYEQYV. The CDR3 DNA is TGTGCCAGCAGTGAAGCTCTTCCCATTAACTACGAGCAGTACGTC.

This CDR3 is CSARDPQGASYNEQFF. CDR3 coding DNA: TGCAGTGCTAGAGATCCGCAGGGGGCTTCGTACAATGAGCAGTTCTTC. This chain connects TRBV20-1 to TRBJ2-1, with 8 bases lining up with TRBD1. CDR1 DFQATT and CDR2 SNEGSKA come from the germline V gene (reference sequence). The CDR3 runs to 16 residues. V gave up 0 bases and J gave up 4 bases; unmatched junction bases: 8.

This chain joins TRBV5-1 and TRBJ2-2, with 14 positions matching TRBD2. V dropped 4 bases and J dropped 2; count of bases not matched to a gene: 4. CDR1 is SGHRS and CDR2 is YFSETQ in the germline V gene. There are 17 residues in the CDR3. CDR3 coding DNA: TGCGCCAGCAGCAAGGGACTAGCGGGGGTAAACACCGGGGAGCTGTTTTTT. It yields the protein CASSKGLAGVNTGELFF.

This clonotype occurred once. One end of the junction is discordant with germline, which a read error may explain. The chain recombines TRBV4-3 with TRBJ2-5; 7 bases are a match to TRBD1. There are 15 residues in the CDR3. The germline gives CDR1 LGHNA, CDR2 YSLEER. CDR3 nucleotide sequence: TGCGCCAGCAGCCAGCGACAGGGAGTATGGCAGACCAAGTACTTC. Protein sequence: CASSQRQGVWQTKYF.

The V call is TRBV3-1, the J call TRBJ2-7; TRBD1 matches at 10 bases. This CDR3 is built from 15 residues. Trimming at V came to 1 base and at J to 7 bases, leaving 7 bases not matched to a gene. Germline CDR1 LGHDT, CDR2 YNNKEL (reference sequence). In DNA form, the CDR3 reads TGTGCCAGCAGCCAAGGGCCGGGACAGGGGAGAGAGCAGTACTTC. This codes for CASSQGPGQGREQYF.

This clonotype was picked up a small number of times. The CDR3 DNA reads TGTGCCAGCACCCGGACAGGGGGAATAGATGGCTACACCTTC. The encoded protein is CASTRTGGIDGYTF. The chain couples TRBV3-1 to TRBJ1-2; 10 bases fit TRBD1. The junction had 8 bases not matched to a gene; V was cut back by 7 bases and J by 6 bases. Looked up from germline, CDR1 is LGHDT and CDR2 is YNNKEL (reference sequence). The CDR3 spans 14 residues.

This clonotype was seen a few times. The chain employs TRBV5-6 and TRBJ2-1; perhaps TRBD2 as D (5 bases). V was trimmed by 0 bases and J by 8 bases, leaving 15 bases between them. CDR1 is SGHDT, CDR2 YYEEEE, per germline. CDR3 size: 15 residues. The CDR3 is CASSLARENLYEQFF. CDR3 sequence (DNA): TGTGCCAGCAGCTTGGCTAGGGAGAATCTCTATGAGCAGTTCTTC. Looking up the rest from reference TRBV5-6 and TRBJ2-1 gives the full variable domain: DAGVTQSPTHLIKTRGQQVTLRCSPKSGHDTVSWYQQALGQGPQFIFQYYEEEERQRGNFPDRFSGHQFPNYSSELNVNALLLGDSALYLCASSLARENLYEQFFGPGTRLTVL.

This clonotype was seen more than once but under ten times. The chain has TRBV10-3 and TRBJ1-1, with 9 bases lining up with TRBD1. Germline lookup yields CDR1 ENHRY and CDR2 SYGVKD. This CDR3 is built from 13 residues. Trimming took 6 bases from V and 4 from J; bases not matched to a gene: 3. Written as DNA, the CDR3 is TGTGCCATCAGGTCGGGACAGGGCACTGAAGCTTTCTTT. Its translation is CAIRSGQGTEAFF.

This chain connects TRBV6-5 to TRBJ2-3, with 11 bases identical to TRBD1. In germline, CDR1 is MNHEY, CDR2 SVGAGI. Trimming removed 5 bases from V and 2 bases from J; junction bases left unmatched: 6. CDR3 length: 16 residues. The CDR3 spells CASSPTDRGPTDTQYF. CDR3 nucleotide sequence: TGTGCCAGCAGTCCAACGGACAGGGGGCCCACAGATACGCAGTATTTT.

This sequence joins TRBV20-1 and TRBJ2-3; D gene unclear. The CDR3 has 13 amino acids. The V end was cut by 1 base, the J end by 2 bases, with 7 bases between. Germline V gene lookup returns CDR1 DFQATT and CDR2 SNEGSKA (reference sequence). The CDR3 sequence: CSARVQTTDTQYF. DNA of the CDR3: TGCAGTGCTAGAGTACAGACCACAGATACGCAGTATTTT.

The gene calls are TRBV5-1 and TRBJ2-1; 7 bases fit TRBD1. CDR3 length: 13 residues. J was trimmed by 5 bases and V by 4 bases; bases with no gene match: 3. Germline V lookup: CDR1 SGHRS, CDR2 YFSETQ. CDR3 nucleotides: TGCGCCAGCAGCCGGGACAGTAACAATGAGCAGTTCTTC. Its translation: CASSRDSNNEQFF.

This chain links TRBV20-1 with TRBJ2-3; TRBD2 aligns across 13 bases. Trimming took 6 bases from V and 2 from J; bases not matched to a gene: 8. This CDR3 has 16 residues. From germline, CDR1 is DFQATT and CDR2 SNEGSKA (reference sequence). The DNA for the CDR3 is TGCAGTGCCTCGGGACTAGCGGGGCGCCCCACAGATACGCAGTATTTT. Translation gives CSASGLAGRPTDTQYF.

The sample holds many counts of this clonotype. The rearrangement links TRBV5-1 to TRBJ1-2, with D hard to call. Trimming pared 0 bases from V and 0 bases from J, leaving 9 bases between. The CDR3 covers 15 residues. The germline gives CDR1 SGHRS, CDR2 YFSETQ. The DNA for the CDR3 is TGCGCCAGCAGCTTGGATCCTCCCCCTAACTATGGCTACACCTTC. Its protein is CASSLDPPPNYGYTF.

J is TRBJ2-2 and V is TRBV5-4; D is unresolved. The CDR3 contains 15 residues. Per germline, CDR1 SGHNT and CDR2 YYREEE (reference sequence). V was pared by 0 bases and J by 3 bases, with 9 bases between. This chain's CDR3 is CASSLAFADTGELFF. In DNA form, the CDR3 reads TGTGCCAGCAGCTTGGCCTTTGCGGACACCGGGGAGCTGTTTTTT.